This T cell receptor (beta chain) was obtained from a study of blood T cell repertoires in COVID-19. Overall study context: Acute and convalescent COVID-19 specimens originated in the United States, Italy and Spain.

In the source study's methods: By means of reference gene primer amplification, nucleated cell counts were estimated. Some clones are missing from TCRdb's copy, which holds only in-frame ones; the method was immunoSEQ multiplex PCR. V and J calls and clone size follow that table, whereas D and trimming were derived from the DNA. Of some 250,000 clones in the sample, 85% to 90% are singletons; the top ten hold roughly 4%. The participants were between roughly 18 and 90 years old and came from 24 US areas. Participants' own reports of clinical history determined their cohort assignment. The CDR3 loop spans 15 amino acids.

This sequence originates from a woman aged 30 to 39 with acute COVID-19. The rearrangement links TRBV21-1 to TRBJ2-7; TRBD1, as called in the table, went unchecked against the DNA. TRBV21-1 has pseudogene status. Sequencing used PBMCs or T cells enriched from blood (not recorded which). CDR3 bases: TGTGCCAGCAGCAAAGAGGGCGCAGGGCCCTACGAGCAGTACTTC. It encodes CASSKEGAGPYEQYF.